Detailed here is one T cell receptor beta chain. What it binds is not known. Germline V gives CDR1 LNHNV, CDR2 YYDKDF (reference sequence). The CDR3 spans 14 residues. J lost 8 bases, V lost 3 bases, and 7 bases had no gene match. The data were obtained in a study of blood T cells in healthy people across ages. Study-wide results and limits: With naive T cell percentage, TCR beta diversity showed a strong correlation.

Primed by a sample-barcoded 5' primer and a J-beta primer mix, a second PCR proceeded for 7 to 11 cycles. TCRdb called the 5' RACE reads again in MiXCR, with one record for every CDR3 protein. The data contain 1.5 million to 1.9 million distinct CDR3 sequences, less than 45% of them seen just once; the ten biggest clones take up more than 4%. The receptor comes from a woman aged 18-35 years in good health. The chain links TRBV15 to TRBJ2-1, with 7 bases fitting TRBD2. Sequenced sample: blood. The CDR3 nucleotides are TGTGCCACCAGCAGCTGGACTAGAGACTATGAGCAGTTCTTC. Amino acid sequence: CATSSWTRDYEQFF.